One sample yielded the 10 T cell receptor beta chains listed below, sequenced in a study of T cells expressing NK-cell markers. TCRdb reanalyzed the 5' RACE reads, giving one entry per CDR3 protein sequence and no DNA. The repertoire table contains hundreds of thousands of distinct CDR3 sequences. Sequenced material: blood T cells: a sorted CD56 or NKG2C T cell subset, CD4+ or CD8+ T cells, or bulk PBMC T cells (not recorded which). These receptor sequences come from a man between 18 and 69 years old in good health.

The rearrangement uses TRBV20-1 and TRBJ2-7. Germline values: CDR1 DFQATT, CDR2 SNEGSKA (reference sequence). This CDR3 is built from 12 residues. The CDR3 loop reads CSAQFKFSEQYF.

The genes are TRBV5-1 and TRBJ1-2. This CDR3 spans 14 amino acids. CDR1 is SGHRS, CDR2 YFSETQ, per germline. The CDR3 sequence is CASKPRGGSGGYTF.

The chain couples TRBV7-2 to TRBJ1-4; TCRdb selects TRBD1, and the lack of DNA leaves this call unchecked. The CDR3 is 15 residues long. Germline values: CDR1 SGHTA, CDR2 FQGNSA. The CDR3 reads CASSPGGGPFEKLFF.

V gene TRBV6-2 or TRBV6-3 combines with J gene TRBJ2-6; there is no DNA to check the TCRdb D call of TRBD1. Germline V gene data show CDR1 as MNHEY and CDR2 as SVGEGT. The CDR3 loop spans 19 amino acids. CDR3 residues: CASSPEADRYFSGANVLTF.

V usage is TRBV20-1 and J usage is TRBJ2-7; the TCRdb D gene call, TRBD1, has no DNA to confirm it. CDR3 size: 15 residues. CDR1 and CDR2 (germline): DFQATT, SNEGSKA (reference sequence). The CDR3 region is CSARDGGGTYYEQYF.

This chain uses TRBV5-1 with TRBJ2-2; TCRdb's D gene call, TRBD2, goes unchecked for lack of DNA. This CDR3 is built from 14 residues. Looked up from germline, CDR1 is SGHRS and CDR2 is YFSETQ. CDR3 loop: CASRASGGTGELFF.

This CDR3 is CATTEGRGANYEQYF. The chain recombines TRBV15 with TRBJ2-7; TCRdb outputs TRBD2, but without DNA this stays unchecked. The CDR3 has 15 residues. In germline, CDR1 is LNHNV, CDR2 YYDKDF (reference sequence). The variable domain in full, with the rest retrieved from reference TRBV15 and TRBJ2-7, is DAMVIQNPRYQVTQFGKPVTLSCSQTLNHNVMYWYQQKSSQAPKLLFHYYDKDFNNEADTPDNFQSRRPNTSFCFLDIRSPGLGDTAMYLCATTEGRGANYEQYFGPGTRLTVT.

The gene calls are TRBV12-3 or TRBV12-4 and TRBJ2-1; TCRdb outputs TRBD1, but without DNA this stays unchecked. CDR3 length: 19 amino acids. The CDR3 region is CASSLAFTEAGPGSHEQFF.

The chain joins TRBV7-2 to TRBJ2-5; no DNA is available, so the TRBD1 call from TCRdb remains unchecked. The CDR3 consists of 16 residues. CDR1 and CDR2 (germline): SGHTA, FQGNSA. CDR3 amino acids: CASSLDGGLSQETQYF.

This chain joins TRBV11-2 and TRBJ2-1; TCRdb reports TRBD2, a call that lacks DNA to check it against. The CDR3 loop spans 19 amino acids. Germline V lookup: CDR1 SGHAT, CDR2 FQNNGV. CDR3 amino acids: CASSLDPGTSGVLGNEQFF.